This T cell receptor beta chain derives from a study of T cells in Graves' hyperthyroidism and ophthalmopathy (dated by TCRdb to the late 2010s). Describing the broader study: Peripheral blood was collected at initial diagnosis, before any treatment. To identify distinguishing TCR V-J signatures, a discovery cohort of about 100 patients was used, comprising 40 to 45 with Graves' ophthalmopathy and around 60 with stable Graves' hyperthyroidism. Prospective prediction of ophthalmopathy was tested in an independent validation cohort consisting of 18 hyperthyroidism patients and around 16 patients who later progressed to ophthalmopathy. The 90 to 100 discovery patients were randomly divided into training and test sets at a 7:3 ratio. In addition, the study compared T-cell repertoires in thyroid tissue and in blood from over 5 Graves' hyperthyroidism patients. After blood sampling, hyperthyroidism patients were treated with methimazole at a starting dose of 30 mg daily, and ophthalmopathy patients were treated with high-dose intravenous methylprednisolone. According to the paper, TCR Vbeta CDR3 sequencing was carried out on over 130 peripheral blood samples, which came from under 50 ophthalmopathy, approximately 78 hyperthyroidism and some 17 progressor patients.

Overall results and qualifications from the work: No statistical method was used to fix the sample size in advance, and group allocation was not hidden from the investigators. A model built on a 13 V-J signature distinguished ophthalmopathy from stable hyperthyroidism, reaching around 90% sensitivity and around 81% specificity in cross-validation and 80%/75% in testing. Most expanded thyroid clonotypes (frequency above 0.001) were also found in blood, which suggests that blood repertoires may mirror thyroid immune responses. During validation, the model predicted progression to ophthalmopathy a median of about 6.3 months ahead of onset, with around 71% sensitivity and 72.22% specificity.

Comments on this clonotype: Its cognate antigen has yet to be identified. No base-level quality is on record; no much larger clone is a single base apart.

The TCR beta CDR3 regions were amplified from the RNA transcripts. The TCR CDR3 was subjected to a first round of RT-PCR using the HTBI primer set and the Qiagen OneStep RT-PCR kit. The libraries were constructed in a second round of multiplex PCR and then size-selected and purified. The libraries were sequenced on an Illumina HiSeq2000 using paired-end 100 bp reads. On the authors' methods: SOAPnuke was used to process the raw data, with reads discarded if the reads contained adapters or uncalled bases, had a mean Phred below 15, or lacked an exact constant-primer or identifier match. High-quality paired reads were merged with COPE v1.2.5, and unique nucleotide sequences were defined as clonotypes. MiTCR v1.1 was used to align the clonotypes against IMGT TRBV, TRBD and TRBJ reference segments. The analysis was restricted to V-J combinations with a frequency above 0.0001, which together covered roughly 99% of the repertoires. The TCS score was defined as F50 (clonal expansion) divided by E x V (chaos), with BLOSUM62-based TCRdist calculated between CDR3 peptides within each V-J. Welch's t-statistics and random forest reduced some 510 V-J features to under 15, which were used in a naive Bayes classifier (R e1071). TCRdb ran its own pipeline on the public reads, namely fastp trimming at Q25 and MiXCR clone calling, and kept in-frame beta chains. Every CDR3 protein is listed once, alongside the most common genes and DNA of its rows. The V and J calls were not made by the authors but by TCRdb's processing. The sample table holds a few hundred thousand distinct CDR3 sequences, of which approximately 15% were seen once. The ten most abundant clones make up roughly 33% of the sample.

CDR1 and CDR2 (SGHNT, YYREEE) derive from the germline V gene (reference sequence). The CDR3 holds 14 amino acids from the cysteine to the phenylalanine. Just the 42-base CDR3 DNA is kept, in frame starting at base 1. Between the V and J ends, shortened by 7 bases and 0 bases respectively, the junction contains 11 bases. A patient counted as having stable Graves' hyperthyroidism if no progression to ophthalmopathy occurred over 18 months of follow-up. Hyperthyroidism patients were aged 18 to 65 years and newly diagnosed, with disease duration of less than 2 months. Patients with uncontrolled infections, other autoimmune diseases, pregnancy or lactation were excluded. Clinical symptoms, serum thyroxine and TRAb, thyroid ultrasound, and orbital computed tomography formed the basis for the diagnoses. PBMCs were separated from roughly 9.3 ml of fresh peripheral blood using Ficoll-Paque density gradient centrifugation. Total RNA was extracted using Trizol reagent, and RNA quality was assessed on an Agilent 2100 Bioanalyzer.

This chain is built from TRBV5-4 and TRBJ1-3, with the D gene too uncertain to name. The sequenced sample consisted of blood. This TCR was recovered from a woman aged 25 to 45 with Graves' hyperthyroidism. The DNA is TGTGCCAGCTCGGACTCCCGCTCTGGAAACACCATATATTTT. It codes for CASSDSRSGNTIYF.